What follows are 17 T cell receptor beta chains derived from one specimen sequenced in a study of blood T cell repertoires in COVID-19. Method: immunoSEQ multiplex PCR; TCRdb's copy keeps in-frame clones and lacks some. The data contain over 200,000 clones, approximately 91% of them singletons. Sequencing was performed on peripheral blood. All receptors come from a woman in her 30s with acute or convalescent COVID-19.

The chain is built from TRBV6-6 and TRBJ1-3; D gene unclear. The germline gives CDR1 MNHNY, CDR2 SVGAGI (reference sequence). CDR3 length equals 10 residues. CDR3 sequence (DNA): TGTGCGACTCAACAAAACACCATATATTTT. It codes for CATQQNTIYF.

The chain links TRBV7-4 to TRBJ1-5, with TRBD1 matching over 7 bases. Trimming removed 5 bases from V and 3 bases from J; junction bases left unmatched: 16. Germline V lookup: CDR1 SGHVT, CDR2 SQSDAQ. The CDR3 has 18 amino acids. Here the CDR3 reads CASSIQDRTEYNNQPQHF. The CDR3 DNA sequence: TGTGCCAGCAGCATCCAGGACAGGACGGAATATAACAATCAGCCCCAGCATTTT.

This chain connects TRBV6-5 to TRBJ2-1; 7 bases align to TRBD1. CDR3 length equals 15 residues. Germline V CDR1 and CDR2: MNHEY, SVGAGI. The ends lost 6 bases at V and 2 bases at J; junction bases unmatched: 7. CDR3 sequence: CASRDWTGTYNEQFF. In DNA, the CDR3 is TGTGCCAGCAGAGATTGGACAGGTACCTACAATGAGCAGTTCTTC.

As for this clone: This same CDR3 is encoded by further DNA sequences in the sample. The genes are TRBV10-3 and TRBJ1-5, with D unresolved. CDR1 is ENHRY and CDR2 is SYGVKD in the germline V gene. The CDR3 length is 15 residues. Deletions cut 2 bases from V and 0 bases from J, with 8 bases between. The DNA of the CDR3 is TGTGCCATCAGTGAGGGCGGCGATAGCAATCAGCCCCAGCATTTT. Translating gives CAISEGGDSNQPQHF.

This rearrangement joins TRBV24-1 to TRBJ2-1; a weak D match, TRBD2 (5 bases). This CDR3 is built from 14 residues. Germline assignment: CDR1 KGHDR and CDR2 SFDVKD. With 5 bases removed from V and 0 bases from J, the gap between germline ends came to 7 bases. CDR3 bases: TGTGCCACCAGTGGTCTAGCCTCCTACAATGAGCAGTTCTTC. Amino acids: CATSGLASYNEQFF.

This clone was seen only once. The CDR3 loop is CASSLVAGASGANVLTF. CDR3 bases: TGCGCCAGCAGCTTGGTAGCGGGAGCCTCTGGGGCCAACGTCCTGACTTTC. The chain recombines TRBV5-1 with TRBJ2-6, with 9 bases fitting TRBD2. The germline V gene encodes CDR1 SGHRS and CDR2 YFSETQ. Trimming removed 0 bases from V and 0 bases from J; junction bases left unmatched: 1. CDR3 length: 17 residues.

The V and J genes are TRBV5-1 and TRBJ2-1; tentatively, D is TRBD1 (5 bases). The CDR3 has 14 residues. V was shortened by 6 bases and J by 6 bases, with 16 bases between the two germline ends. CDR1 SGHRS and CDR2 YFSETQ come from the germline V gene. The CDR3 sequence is CASTVGVSGNEQFF. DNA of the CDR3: TGCGCCAGCACGGTAGGGGTTAGTGGCAATGAGCAGTTCTTC.

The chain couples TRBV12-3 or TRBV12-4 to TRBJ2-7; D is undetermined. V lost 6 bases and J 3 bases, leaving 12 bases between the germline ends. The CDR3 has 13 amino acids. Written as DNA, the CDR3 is TGTGCCAGCAGCTACGGCGGCAGCTACGAGCAGTACTTC. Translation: CASSYGGSYEQYF.

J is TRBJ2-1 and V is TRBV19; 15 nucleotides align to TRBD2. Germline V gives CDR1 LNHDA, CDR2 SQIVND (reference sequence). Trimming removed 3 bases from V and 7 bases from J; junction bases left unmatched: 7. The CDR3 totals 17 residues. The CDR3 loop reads CASSIPGLAGGVNEQFF. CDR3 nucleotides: TGTGCCAGTAGTATCCCGGGACTAGCGGGAGGAGTAAATGAGCAGTTCTTC.

The CDR3 bases are TGTGCCAGCAGCCAAGGCAGCGGTGCCTACAATGAGCAGTTCTTC. Its translation is CASSQGSGAYNEQFF. V usage is TRBV3-1 (or the pseudogene TRBV3-2) and J usage is TRBJ2-1; D might be TRBD2 (5 bases). The CDR3 consists of 15 residues. Trimming cost V 1 base and J 2 bases, with 9 bases left between them. CDR1 is LGHDT, CDR2 YNNKEL, per germline (reference sequence).

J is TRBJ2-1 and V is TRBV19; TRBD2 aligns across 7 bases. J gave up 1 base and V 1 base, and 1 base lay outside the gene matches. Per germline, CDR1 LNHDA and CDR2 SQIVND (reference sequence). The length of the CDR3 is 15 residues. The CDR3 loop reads CASSIAGGSYNEQFF. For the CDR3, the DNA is TGTGCCAGTAGTATAGCGGGAGGATCCTACAATGAGCAGTTCTTC.

The CDR3 nucleotides are TGTGCCATCAGAGGACAGTACAATCAGCCCCAGCATTTT. Translated, it gives CAIRGQYNQPQHF. V usage is TRBV10-3 and J usage is TRBJ1-5; D is perhaps TRBD1 (6 bases). This CDR3 comprises 13 residues. Trimming took off 6 bases at V and 3 bases at J, with 9 bases between the two ends. Germline CDR1 reads ENHRY; CDR2 reads SYGVKD.

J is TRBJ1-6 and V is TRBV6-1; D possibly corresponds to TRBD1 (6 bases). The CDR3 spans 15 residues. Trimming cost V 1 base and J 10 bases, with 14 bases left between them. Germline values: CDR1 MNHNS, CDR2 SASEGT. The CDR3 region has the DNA TGTGCCAGCAGTGAAGTGGGGGGGGGCTTCTCACCCCTCCACTTT. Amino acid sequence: CASSEVGGGFSPLHF.

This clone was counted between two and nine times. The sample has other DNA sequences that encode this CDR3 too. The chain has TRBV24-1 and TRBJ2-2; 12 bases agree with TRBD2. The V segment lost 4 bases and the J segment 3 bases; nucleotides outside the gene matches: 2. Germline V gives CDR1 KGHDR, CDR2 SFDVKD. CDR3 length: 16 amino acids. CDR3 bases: TGTGCCACCAGTGACCTAGCGGGAGGGGACACCGGGGAGCTGTTTTTT. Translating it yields CATSDLAGGDTGELFF.

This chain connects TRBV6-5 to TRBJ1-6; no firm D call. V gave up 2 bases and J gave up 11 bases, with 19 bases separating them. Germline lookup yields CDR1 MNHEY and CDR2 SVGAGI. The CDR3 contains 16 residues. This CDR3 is CASSYTSFGVSPPLHF. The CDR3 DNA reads TGTGCCAGCAGTTACACCTCTTTCGGTGTGTCTCCACCCCTCCACTTT.

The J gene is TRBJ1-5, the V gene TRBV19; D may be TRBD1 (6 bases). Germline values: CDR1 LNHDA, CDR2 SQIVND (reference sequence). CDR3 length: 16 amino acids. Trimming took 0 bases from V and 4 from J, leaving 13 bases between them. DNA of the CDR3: TGTGCCAGTAGTATAGATTCCGGGCAGGGGAATCAGCCCCAGCATTTT. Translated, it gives CASSIDSGQGNQPQHF.

CDR3 residues: CASSGLAYNEQFF. CDR3 bases: TGTGCCAGCTCGGGACTAGCGTACAATGAGCAGTTCTTC. The chain uses TRBV12-3 or TRBV12-4 and TRBJ2-1; 10 positions match TRBD2. The CDR3 runs 13 residues. V lost 8 bases, J lost 4 bases, and 2 bases stayed unmatched.